This TCR beta chain emerged from a study of post-analysis software for immune sequencing data. TCR beta cDNA libraries included unique molecular identifiers. With about 0.85 to 10 million T cells as the source, about half a million cDNA molecules resulted. MiXCR, applied by TCRdb to the PCR reads, yields one record per CDR3 protein. The sample lists about 820,000 distinct CDR3 sequences; 53% were seen once. Findings and limits, study-wide: With TRBV5-6, TRBV5-1 and TRBV20-1 included, about 5 TRBV segments were more frequent in patients than in controls.

In the case of this clonotype: Antigen unknown.

This CDR3 is built from 15 residues. The V segment lost 5 bases and the J segment 5 bases; nucleotides outside the gene matches: 11. Germline V CDR1 and CDR2: SGHVS, FNYEAQ. The sequence was obtained from a girl aged 10 to 17 with multiple sclerosis. The V and J genes are TRBV7-6 and TRBJ1-1; TRBD1 aligns across 7 bases. The sample was blood. CDR3 region: CASSPLKGAGTEAFF. As DNA, the CDR3 is TGTGCCAGCAGCCCCTTGAAGGGGGCAGGGACTGAAGCTTTCTTT.